This T cell receptor (beta chain) was retrieved from a study of cytomegalovirus exposure and HLA in healthy donors. V lost 6 bases and J 7 bases, leaving 19 bases between the germline ends. The CDR3 totals 16 residues. Germline CDR1 and CDR2: LGHNA and YSLEER. Study outcomes and limitations: Some TCR beta chains (over 150 of them) were listed as cytomegalovirus-associated. In a later analysis, at a false discovery rate of 0.05, 15,000 to 20,000 TCR beta sequences were associated with HLA alleles.

Primers included in the PCR were 60 Vbeta and 13 Jbeta primers. TCRdb's copy holds only in-frame clones and misses some; the assay was immunoSEQ multiplex PCR. The table shows fewer than 150,000 clones, with around 81% occurring only once. Comments on this clone: Its specificity is unknown. The same CDR3 arises from other DNA sequences in this sample as well.

The specimen sequenced was PBMCs. V usage is TRBV4-3 and J usage is TRBJ1-6; tentatively, D is TRBD1 (6 bases). This sequence originates from a man aged 40-55 years in good health and CMV-seropositive. This CDR3 reads CASSYGQKLNNSPLHF. As DNA, the CDR3 is TGCGCCAGCAGTTACGGACAGAAACTTAACAATTCACCCCTCCACTTT.